This T cell receptor beta chain was sequenced during a study of T-cell reconstitution after alpha-beta-depleted transplantation in children (dated by TCRdb to about 2016). Regarding the complete study: Using TCR repertoire profiling, the study quantitatively followed how T-cell immune reconstitution unfolded in children after TCRalphabeta/CD19-depleted allogeneic hematopoietic cell transplantation.

The library was generated by PCR. TCRdb records Illumina HiSeq 2500 as the sequencer. TCR library preparation used molecular barcoding, with unique molecular identifiers applied to normalize quantification of the TCRbeta repertoire. The public reads were quality trimmed at Q25 with fastp and then assembled into clones with MiXCR by TCRdb, keeping productive beta chains. Rows merge per CDR3 protein into single entries with the most common DNA and genes. Counted in this sample were some 590,000 distinct CDR3 sequences; over 9.5% of them appeared once. In total, the top ten clones hold about 4% of the sample. CDR3 length: 13 amino acids, cysteine to phenylalanine. The CDR3 DNA has 39 bases and is translated from base 1. The V and J ends are trimmed by 2 bases and 6 bases, leaving 11 bases between them. CDR1 and CDR2 are drawn from the germline V gene: MDHEN, SYDVKM. Comments on this clonotype: Its recognized antigen is unknown. No base qualities exist here, and no much larger clone lies one base off it.

The TCR originated in a human donor who donated a stem cell graft to a child with acute myeloid leukemia. The input for sequencing was PBMCs from the stem cell graft donor, taken from the stem cell graft. Rearrangement joined TRBV28 to TRBJ2-7, and perhaps TRBD2 as D gene, on 5 matching bases. The DNA sequence reads TGTGCCAGCAGTTTAGACGACTACGGCGAGCAGTACTTC. The encoded protein is CASSLDDYGEQYF. The full variable domain, with segments outside the CDR3 supplied by the reference TRBV28 and TRBJ2-7 proteins, appears as DVKVTQSSRYLVKRTGEKVFLECVQDMDHENMFWYRQDPGLGLRLIYFSYDVKMKEKGDIPEGYSVSREKKERFSLILESASTNQTSMYLCASSLDDYGEQYFGPGTRLTVT.